The rows below give T cell receptor beta chains drawn from one sample of a study of cytomegalovirus exposure and HLA in healthy donors. Here immunoSEQ multiplex PCR was the method, and the copy in TCRdb shows in-frame clones only, minus some. The sample has roughly 75,000 clones, around 80% seen once. The sequencing sample was made of PBMCs. The receptors here all came from a man aged 65 to 79 in good health and CMV-seropositive. Each CDR3 is given with its conserved first and last residue. D genes are given only for firm matches. Expanded clones get a size class; other rows say once, few or many, or leave the size out.

size	V	D	J	DNA	CDR3
NA	TRBV4-1	NA	TRBJ2-5	TGCGCCAGCAGCCAAGAGGCAGTTGGGGCCCAAGGTGCAGAGACCCAGTACTTC	CASSQEAVGAQGAETQYF
NA	TRBV5-3	NA	TRBJ1-4	TGTGCCAGAAGCGCCCGGGACATTGGTCGGGAAAAACTGTTTTTT	CARSARDIGREKLFF
NA	TRBV7-2	NA	TRBJ2-2	TGTGCCAGCAGCTCCTACGCCGGGGAGCTGTTTTTT	CASSSYAGELFF
NA	TRBV19	NA	TRBJ1-1	TGTGCCAGTAGCCTTACAGGGATAACTGAAGCTTTCTTT	CASSLTGITEAFF
NA	TRBV29-1	TRBD2	TRBJ2-7	TGCAGCGCTAGACTAGCGGGCTTTTGGGAGCAGTACTTC	CSARLAGFWEQYF
NA	TRBV28	TRBD1	TRBJ2-7	TGTGCCAGCAGAGGGACAGGGAGAAACGAGCAGTACTTC	CASRGTGRNEQYF
NA	TRBV28	NA	TRBJ2-5	TGTGCCAGCGCTTTCTCTCTCGGGTCGCAAGAGACCCAGTACTTC	CASAFSLGSQETQYF
NA	TRBV28	NA	TRBJ2-3	TGTGCCAGCACCCAAGGGGGGGCCGCCGATACGCAGTATTTT	CASTQGGAADTQYF
once	TRBV5-1	TRBD2	TRBJ2-1	TGCGCCAGCAGCTTGGCAGGGACTACCCACTCCTACAATGAGCAGTTCTTC	CASSLAGTTHSYNEQFF
NA	TRBV19	NA	TRBJ1-5	TGTGCCAGTAGTCCCCAGGGAAATCAGCCCCAGCATTTT	CASSPQGNQPQHF
NA	TRBV30	TRBD2	TRBJ2-3	TGTGCCTGGAGTCCCCTGGCGGGAGCCACAGATACGCAGTATTTT	CAWSPLAGATDTQYF
NA	TRBV5-1	TRBD1	TRBJ1-3	TGCGCCAGCAGCTTGTGGACAGGGGGAAACACCATATATTTT	CASSLWTGGNTIYF
once	TRBV5-5	NA	TRBJ2-7	TGTGCCAGCGGAGTATTCGGGTTTGAGCAGTACTTC	CASGVFGFEQYF
NA	TRBV7-8	NA	TRBJ1-2	TGTGCCAGCAGCTTTCCTGAGGGTGAAGTCGGCTACACCTTC	CASSFPEGEVGYTF
NA	TRBV5-1	NA	TRBJ1-4	TGCGCCAGCGCCGTTGGGCTCTCTTGGGAAAAACTGTTTTTT	CASAVGLSWEKLFF
NA	TRBV10-3	NA	TRBJ2-3	TGTGCCATCGAGGCCGGGGAGAATACGCAGTATTTT	CAIEAGENTQYF
NA	TRBV7-6	TRBD1	TRBJ2-5	TGTGCCAGCAGCCAATGGACCGACAGGGGGCAAGAGACCCAGTACTTC	CASSQWTDRGQETQYF
NA	TRBV5-1	TRBD1	TRBJ2-5	TGCGCCAGCAGCGATCGACAGGGCCAAGAGACCCAGTACTTC	CASSDRQGQETQYF
NA	TRBV2	NA	TRBJ1-1	TGTGCCAGCAGGGAGGGACTGAACACTGAAGCTTTCTTT	CASREGLNTEAFF
NA	TRBV14	NA	TRBJ2-2	TGTGCCAGCAGCCAAGACAGTTGGAACACCGGGGAGCTGTTTTTT	CASSQDSWNTGELFF
NA	TRBV29-1	NA	TRBJ1-1	TGCAGCGTTGAATCGACAGAGAACACTGAAGCTTTCTTT	CSVESTENTEAFF
NA	TRBV25-1	TRBD2	TRBJ2-3	TGTGCCAGCAGTGACGGGGGGGGCACAGATACGCAGTATTTT	CASSDGGGTDTQYF
NA	TRBV11-1	TRBD1	TRBJ2-5	TGTGCCAGTCTGGAAGGGGGCCAAGAGGCCCAGTACTTC	CASLEGGQEAQYF
NA	TRBV5-1	TRBD2	TRBJ2-5	TGCGCCAGCAGCTTAGGACTAGCGGGGGGACCCAGTGAGACCCAGTACTTC	CASSLGLAGGPSETQYF
NA	TRBV27	NA	TRBJ2-3	TGTGCCAGCAGTTTATCGAGAAAGACAGATACGCAGTATTTT	CASSLSRKTDTQYF
NA	TRBV6-1	NA	TRBJ2-7	TGTGCCAGCAGTGGCCAATGGGAAGGGAGCTCCTACGAGCAGTACTTC	CASSGQWEGSSYEQYF
once	TRBV4-1	TRBD2	TRBJ2-5	TGCGCCAGCAGCCAAGAGACTAGCGGGGGTCCCCAAGAGACCCAGTACTTC	CASSQETSGGPQETQYF
NA	TRBV6-4	NA	TRBJ1-2	TGTGCCAGCAGTGATACAGGTAACTATGGCTACACCTTC	CASSDTGNYGYTF
few	TRBV5-6	TRBD2	TRBJ2-7	TGTGCCAGCAGCCTTAGGTGGGGACTAGCGGTGTACGAGCAGTACTTC	CASSLRWGLAVYEQYF